This T cell receptor beta chain emerged from a study of cytomegalovirus exposure and HLA in healthy donors. Across the whole study: Genetic ancestry analysis placed around four fifths of the 300 to 400 donors that were genotyped in the Caucasian-associated cluster. Findings and caveats of the study: In an earlier analysis, about 90% or about 30%: the productive usage of most TCR beta V segments. Rare TCR sequences predominated, though certain public TCRs were found in many donors. An Asian-associated ancestry cluster reportedly showed fewer N-insertions than the roughly 670-donor mean in a later analysis.

The PCR contained 60 Vbeta and 13 Jbeta primers. Assay used: immunoSEQ multiplex PCR; TCRdb lists only in-frame clones, some missing. The data show about 150,000 clones, with approximately 73% seen just once and under 2% held by the top ten. As to this clone: Antigen unknown.

The CDR3 has 15 residues. Trimming took 4 bases from V and 8 from J, leaving 18 bases between them. CDR1 SGDLS and CDR2 YYNGEE come from the germline V gene. This sequence joins TRBV9 and TRBJ1-4, with D unclear. This clonotype was sampled from a woman between 18 and 30 years old in good health and CMV-seronegative. Sequencing was performed on PBMCs. The CDR3 DNA follows: TGTGCCAGCAGCCCTTCCGGGAGCCTGGAGGAAAAACTGTTTTTT. As protein: CASSPSGSLEEKLFF.